Described below is a single T cell receptor beta chain sequence and its context. The CDR3 is 13 amino acids. V lost 0 bases and J 8 bases, leaving 10 bases between the germline ends. Germline loops: CDR1 LGHDT, CDR2 YNNKEL (reference sequence). The assay was immunoSEQ multiplex PCR, and TCRdb's table has in-frame clones only and misses some. The table records some 120,000 clones, 90% to 95% of them present only once. These data belong to a study of T cell responses to AZD1222 COVID-19 vaccine. The sample here was peripheral blood, taken on day 0 of AZD1222 vaccination. The TCR was taken from an adult in good health. The rearrangement joins TRBV3-1 (or the pseudogene TRBV3-2) to TRBJ1-2; maybe TRBD1 (5 bases). The CDR3, as DNA: TGTGCCAGCAGCCAAGAAGCCGGGGACGGCTACACCTTC. Amino acids: CASSQEAGDGYTF.